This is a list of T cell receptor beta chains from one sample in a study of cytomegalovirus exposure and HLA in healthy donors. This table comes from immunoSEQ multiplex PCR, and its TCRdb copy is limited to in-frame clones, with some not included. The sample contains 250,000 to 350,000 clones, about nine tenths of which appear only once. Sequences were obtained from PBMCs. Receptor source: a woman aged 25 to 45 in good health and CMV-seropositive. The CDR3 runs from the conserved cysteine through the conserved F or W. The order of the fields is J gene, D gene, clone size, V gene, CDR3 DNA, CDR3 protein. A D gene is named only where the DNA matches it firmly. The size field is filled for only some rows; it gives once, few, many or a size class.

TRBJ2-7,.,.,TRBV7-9,TGTGCCAGCAGCTCCACCCGCGAGCGATACGAGCAGTACTTC,CASSSTRERYEQYF
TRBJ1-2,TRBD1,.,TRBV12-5,TGTGCTAGTGGTTTGGACCGAGGGACAGTCTATGGCTACACCTTC,CASGLDRGTVYGYTF
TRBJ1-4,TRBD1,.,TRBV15,TGTGCCACCAGCAGGGCGGACAGGAGGGATGAAAAACTGTTTTTT,CATSRADRRDEKLFF
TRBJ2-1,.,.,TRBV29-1,TGCAGCGTTGAACTACCACCTTCCGCTGAGCAGTTCTTC,CSVELPPSAEQFF
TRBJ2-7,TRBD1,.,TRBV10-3,TGTGCCATCAGTGACCCTGGAACAGGGGTCACCTACGAGCAGTACTTC,CAISDPGTGVTYEQYF
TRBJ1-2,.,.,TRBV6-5,TGTGCCAGCAGTTACGCACGTGAAGTCAACTATGGCTACACCTTC,CASSYAREVNYGYTF
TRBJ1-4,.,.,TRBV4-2,TGTGCCAGCAGCCAAGAGGGAGGGGGTAATGAAAAACTGTTTTTT,CASSQEGGGNEKLFF
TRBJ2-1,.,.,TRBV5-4,TGTGCCAGCAGCATGACGAGTAATGAGCAGTTCTTC,CASSMTSNEQFF
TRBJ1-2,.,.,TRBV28,TGTGCCAGCAGTACACCCGGGCGTCAAGTGGGGGGCTACACCTTC,CASSTPGRQVGGYTF
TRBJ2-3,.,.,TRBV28,TGTGCCAGCAGTGGCCTCCGCACAGATACGCAGTATTTT,CASSGLRTDTQYF
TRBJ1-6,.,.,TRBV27,TGTGCCAGCAGTTTTAGTTTAGGGGCCAGGGGTTCACCCCTCCACTTT,CASSFSLGARGSPLHF
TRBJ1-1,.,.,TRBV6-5,TGTGCCAGCCGCCTAACGGGAGGTAACACTGAAGCTTTCTTT,CASRLTGGNTEAFF
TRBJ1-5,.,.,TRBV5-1,TGCGCCAGCAGCTTACAGGGAGATCAGCCCCAGCATTTT,CASSLQGDQPQHF
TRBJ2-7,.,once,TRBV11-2,TGTGCCACTAATAAGGGAGGAGTGGTGGGCGAGCAGTACTTC,CATNKGGVVGEQYF
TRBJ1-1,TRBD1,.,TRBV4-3,TGCGCCAGCAGCCAGAAGACAGGGCTCGGAACTGAAGCTTTCTTT,CASSQKTGLGTEAFF
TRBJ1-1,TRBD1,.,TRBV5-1,TGCGCCAGCAGCTTGTTTTCCTCGGGACAGGGGATGAACACTGAAGCTTTCTTT,CASSLFSSGQGMNTEAFF
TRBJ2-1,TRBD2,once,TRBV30,TGTGCCTGGAGTGTAACGGGGGGGTTTGAGTACAATGAGCAGTTCTTC,CAWSVTGGFEYNEQFF
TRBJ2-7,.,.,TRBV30,TGTGCCTGGAGTGTAACATTGGGGGGGGCTCGGTACGAGCAGTACTTC,CAWSVTLGGARYEQYF
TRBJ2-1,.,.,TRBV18,TGTGCCAGCTCACCATTTACCCGCTCCTACAATGAGCAGTTCTTC,CASSPFTRSYNEQFF
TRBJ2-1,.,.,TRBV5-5,TGTGCCAGCAGCTTGGCCCGGGGGGCCGGCCGCAATGAGCAGTTCTTC,CASSLARGAGRNEQFF
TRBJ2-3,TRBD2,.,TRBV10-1,TGCGCCAGCAGTGAGCCGGGACTAGTCACAGATACGCAGTATTTT,CASSEPGLVTDTQYF
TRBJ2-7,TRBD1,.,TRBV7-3,TGTGCCAGCAGCTTATCCGGGACAGGGTTCCACGAGCAGTACTTC,CASSLSGTGFHEQYF
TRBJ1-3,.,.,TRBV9,TGTGCCAGCAGCGTGGGACAATCCGGAAACACCATATATTTT,CASSVGQSGNTIYF